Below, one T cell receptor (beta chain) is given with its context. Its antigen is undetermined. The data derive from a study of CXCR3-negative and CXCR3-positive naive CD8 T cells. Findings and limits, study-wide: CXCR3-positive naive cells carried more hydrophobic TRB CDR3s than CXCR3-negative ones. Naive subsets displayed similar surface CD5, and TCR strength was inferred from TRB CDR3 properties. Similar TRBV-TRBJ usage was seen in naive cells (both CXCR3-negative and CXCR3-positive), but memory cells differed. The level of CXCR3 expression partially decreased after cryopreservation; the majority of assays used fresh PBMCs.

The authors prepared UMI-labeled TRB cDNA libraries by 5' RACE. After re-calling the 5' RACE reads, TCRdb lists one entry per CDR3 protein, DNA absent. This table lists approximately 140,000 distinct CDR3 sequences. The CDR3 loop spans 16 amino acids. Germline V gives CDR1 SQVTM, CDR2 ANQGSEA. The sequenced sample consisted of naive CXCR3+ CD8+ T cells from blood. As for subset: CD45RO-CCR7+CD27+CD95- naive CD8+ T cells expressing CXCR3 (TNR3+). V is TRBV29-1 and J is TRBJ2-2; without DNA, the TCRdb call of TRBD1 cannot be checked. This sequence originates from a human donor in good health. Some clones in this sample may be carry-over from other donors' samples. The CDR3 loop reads CSVDERGQGVIGELFF.